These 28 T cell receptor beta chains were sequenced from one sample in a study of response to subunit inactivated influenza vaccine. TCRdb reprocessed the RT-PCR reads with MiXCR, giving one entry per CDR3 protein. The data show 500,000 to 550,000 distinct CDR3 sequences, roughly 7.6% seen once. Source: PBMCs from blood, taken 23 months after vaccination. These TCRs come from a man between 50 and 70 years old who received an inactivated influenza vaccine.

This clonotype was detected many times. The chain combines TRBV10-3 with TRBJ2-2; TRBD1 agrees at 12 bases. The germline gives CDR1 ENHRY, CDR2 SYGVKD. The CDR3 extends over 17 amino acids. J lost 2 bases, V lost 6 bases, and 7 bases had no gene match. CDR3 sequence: CAIRDPGQGANTGELFF. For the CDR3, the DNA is TGTGCCATCAGGGACCCGGGACAGGGGGCAAACACCGGGGAGCTGTTTTTT.

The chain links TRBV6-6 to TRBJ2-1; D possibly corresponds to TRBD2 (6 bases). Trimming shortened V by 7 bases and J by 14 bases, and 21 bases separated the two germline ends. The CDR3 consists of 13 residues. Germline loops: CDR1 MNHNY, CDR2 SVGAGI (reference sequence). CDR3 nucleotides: TGTGCCAGCATCAAGCGGAGGGCGGAGCAAGAGTTCTTC. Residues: CASIKRRAEQEFF.

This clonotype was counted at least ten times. The CDR3 reads CSATRRYQPQHF. For the CDR3, the DNA is TGCAGTGCAACAAGACGGTATCAGCCCCAGCATTTT. This chain connects TRBV20-1 to TRBJ1-5; D is ambiguous. Per germline, CDR1 DFQATT and CDR2 SNEGSKA (reference sequence). The CDR3 has 12 amino acids. V gave up 6 bases and J gave up 5 bases, with 11 bases separating them.

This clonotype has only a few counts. CDR3 sequence: CASRTSGFAGDEQFF. The CDR3 DNA reads TGTGCCAGCAGAACTAGCGGTTTCGCGGGCGATGAGCAGTTCTTC. The chain recombines TRBV6-2 or TRBV6-3 with TRBJ2-1, with TRBD2 matching 8 bases. The CDR3 sequence is 15 residues long. J was trimmed by 8 bases and V by 6 bases; bases with no gene match: 12. The germline V gene encodes CDR1 MNHEY and CDR2 SVGEGT.

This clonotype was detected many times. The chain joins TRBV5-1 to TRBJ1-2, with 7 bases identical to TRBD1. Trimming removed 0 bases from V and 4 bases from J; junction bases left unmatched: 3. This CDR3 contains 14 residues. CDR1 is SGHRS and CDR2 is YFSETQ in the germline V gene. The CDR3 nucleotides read TGCGCCAGCAGCTTGGGACAGGGCGGCTATGGCTACACCTTC. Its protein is CASSLGQGGYGYTF.

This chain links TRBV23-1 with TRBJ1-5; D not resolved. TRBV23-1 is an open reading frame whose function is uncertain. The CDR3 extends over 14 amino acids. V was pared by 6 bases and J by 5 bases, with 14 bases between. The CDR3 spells CASSSMRDHQPQHF. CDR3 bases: TGCGCCAGCAGCTCCATGAGGGATCATCAGCCCCAGCATTTT.

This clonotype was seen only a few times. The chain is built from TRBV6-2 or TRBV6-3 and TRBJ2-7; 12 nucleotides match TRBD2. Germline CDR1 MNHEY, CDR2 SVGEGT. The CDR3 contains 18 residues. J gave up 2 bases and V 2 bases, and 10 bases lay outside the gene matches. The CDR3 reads CASSYLGLAGLLTYEQYF. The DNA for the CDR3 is TGTGCCAGCAGTTACCTGGGACTAGCGGGCCTACTCACCTACGAGCAGTACTTC.

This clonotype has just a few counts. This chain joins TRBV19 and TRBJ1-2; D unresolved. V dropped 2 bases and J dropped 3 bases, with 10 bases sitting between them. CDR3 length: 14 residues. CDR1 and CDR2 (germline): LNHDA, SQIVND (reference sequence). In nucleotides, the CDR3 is TGTGCCAGTAGTATAACACCAACCCACTATGGCTACACCTTC. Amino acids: CASSITPTHYGYTF. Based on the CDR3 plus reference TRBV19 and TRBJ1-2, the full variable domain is DGGITQSPKYLFRKEGQNVTLSCEQNLNHDAMYWYRQDPGQGLRLIYYSQIVNDFQKGDIAEGYSVSREKKESFPLTVTSAQKNPTAFYLCASSITPTHYGYTFGSGTRLTVV.

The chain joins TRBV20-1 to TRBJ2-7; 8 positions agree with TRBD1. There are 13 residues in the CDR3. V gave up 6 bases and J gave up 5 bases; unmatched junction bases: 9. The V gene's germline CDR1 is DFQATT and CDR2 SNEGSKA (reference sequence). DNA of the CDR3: TGCAGTGCCATTAAGGACAGGGACCACGAGCAGTACTTC. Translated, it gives CSAIKDRDHEQYF.

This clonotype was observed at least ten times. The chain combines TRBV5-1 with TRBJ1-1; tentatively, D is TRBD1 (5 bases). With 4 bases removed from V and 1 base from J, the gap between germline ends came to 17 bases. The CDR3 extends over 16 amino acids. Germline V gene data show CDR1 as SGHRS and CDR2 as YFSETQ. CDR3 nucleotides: TGCGCCAGCAGCCTCGGACAAAGGACACCGAACACTGAAGCTTTCTTT. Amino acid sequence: CASSLGQRTPNTEAFF.

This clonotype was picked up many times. CDR3 protein: CSAPIRDTVNYGYTF. Written as DNA, the CDR3 is TGCAGTGCTCCAATCCGGGACACGGTTAACTATGGCTACACCTTC. The chain is built from TRBV20-1 and TRBJ1-2; possible D gene TRBD1, 6 bases. Trimming took 5 bases from V and 1 from J, leaving 17 bases between them. The CDR3 sequence is 15 residues long. Germline V gene data show CDR1 as DFQATT and CDR2 as SNEGSKA (reference sequence).

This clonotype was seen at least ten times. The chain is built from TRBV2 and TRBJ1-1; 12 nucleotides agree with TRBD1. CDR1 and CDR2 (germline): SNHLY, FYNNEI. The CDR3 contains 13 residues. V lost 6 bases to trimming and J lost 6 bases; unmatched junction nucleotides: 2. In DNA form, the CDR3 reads TGTGCCAGCAGGGGGACAGGGGGCTCTGAAGCTTTCTTT. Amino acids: CASRGTGGSEAFF.

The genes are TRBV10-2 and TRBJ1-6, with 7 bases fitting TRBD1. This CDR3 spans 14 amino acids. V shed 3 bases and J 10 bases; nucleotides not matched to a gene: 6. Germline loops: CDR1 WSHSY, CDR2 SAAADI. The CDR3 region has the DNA TGCGCCAGCAGTGAACAGGGGCTTGGGTCACCCCTCCACTTT. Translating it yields CASSEQGLGSPLHF.

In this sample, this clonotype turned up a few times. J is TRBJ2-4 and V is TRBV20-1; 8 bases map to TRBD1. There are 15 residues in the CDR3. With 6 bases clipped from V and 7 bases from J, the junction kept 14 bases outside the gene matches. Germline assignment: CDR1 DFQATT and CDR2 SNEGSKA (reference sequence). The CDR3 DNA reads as TGCAGTGCCAAACCCGGAGGGACAGGCAACAACATTCAGTACTTC. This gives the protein CSAKPGGTGNNIQYF.

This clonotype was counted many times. The CDR3 region has the DNA TGCAGTGTTCCTGACAGGGGAGTCTACGGCTACACCTTC. It specifies CSVPDRGVYGYTF. The gene calls are TRBV20-1 and TRBJ1-2; 8 bases line up with TRBD1. Trimming removed 7 bases from V and 8 bases from J; junction bases left unmatched: 12. The CDR3 loop spans 13 amino acids. Germline CDR1 and CDR2: DFQATT and SNEGSKA (reference sequence).

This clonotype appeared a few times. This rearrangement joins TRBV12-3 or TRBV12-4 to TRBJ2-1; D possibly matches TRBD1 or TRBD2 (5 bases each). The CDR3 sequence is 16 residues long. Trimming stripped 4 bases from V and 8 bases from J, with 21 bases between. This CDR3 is CASSSIRRWEGDEQFF. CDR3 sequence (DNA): TGTGCCAGCAGTTCAATAAGGAGGTGGGAAGGGGATGAGCAGTTCTTC.

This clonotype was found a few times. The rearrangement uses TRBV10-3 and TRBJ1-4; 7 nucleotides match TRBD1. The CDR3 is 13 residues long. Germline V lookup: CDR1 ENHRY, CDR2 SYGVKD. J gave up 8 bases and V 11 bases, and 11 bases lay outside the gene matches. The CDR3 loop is CASSGQHGEKLFF. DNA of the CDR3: TGTGCCTCTTCGGGACAGCATGGGGAAAAACTGTTTTTT.

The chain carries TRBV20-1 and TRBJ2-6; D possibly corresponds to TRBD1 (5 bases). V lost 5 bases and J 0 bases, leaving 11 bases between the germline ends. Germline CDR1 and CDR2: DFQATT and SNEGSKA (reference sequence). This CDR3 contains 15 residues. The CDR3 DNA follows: TGCAGTGCTCCGCTCGGACACTCTGGGGCCAACGTCCTGACTTTC. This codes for CSAPLGHSGANVLTF.

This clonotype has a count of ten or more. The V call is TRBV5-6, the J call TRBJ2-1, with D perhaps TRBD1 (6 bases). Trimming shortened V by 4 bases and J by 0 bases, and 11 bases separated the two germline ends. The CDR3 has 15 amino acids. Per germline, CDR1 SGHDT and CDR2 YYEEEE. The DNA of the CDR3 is TGTGCCAGCAGCGTGGGACATTCCTCCTACAATGAGCAGTTCTTC. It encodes CASSVGHSSYNEQFF.

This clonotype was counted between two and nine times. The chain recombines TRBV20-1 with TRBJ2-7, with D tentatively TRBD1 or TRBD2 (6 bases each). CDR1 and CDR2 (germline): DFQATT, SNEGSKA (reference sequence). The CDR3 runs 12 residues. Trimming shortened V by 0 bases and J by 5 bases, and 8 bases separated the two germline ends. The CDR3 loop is CSARERGDEQYF. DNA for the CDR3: TGCAGTGCTAGAGAGAGGGGGGACGAGCAGTACTTC.

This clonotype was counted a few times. CDR3 residues: CASSQDGVTGNTIYF. The CDR3, as DNA: TGTGCCAGCAGCCAAGACGGGGTGACTGGAAACACCATATATTTT. The rearrangement joins TRBV4-2 to TRBJ1-3; D ambiguous. CDR3 length: 15 residues. Deletions cut 0 bases from V and 2 bases from J, with 8 bases between. The germline V gene has CDR1 LGHNA and CDR2 YNFKEQ.

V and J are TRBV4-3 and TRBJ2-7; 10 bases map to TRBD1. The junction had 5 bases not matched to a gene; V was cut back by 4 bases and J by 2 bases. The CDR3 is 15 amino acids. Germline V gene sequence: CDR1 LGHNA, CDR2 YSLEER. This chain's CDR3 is CASSRGQGGPYEQYF. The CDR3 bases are TGCGCCAGCAGCCGAGGACAGGGGGGCCCCTACGAGCAGTACTTC.

The CDR3 sequence: CASQTGLQSDYGYTF. DNA of the CDR3: TGTGCCAGCCAGACAGGACTCCAATCGGACTATGGCTACACCTTC. The chain combines TRBV6-1 with TRBJ1-2; tentative D call: TRBD1 (6 bases). Germline CDR1 is MNHNS and CDR2 is SASEGT. Trimming took off 8 bases at V and 3 bases at J, with 19 bases between the two ends. The CDR3 sequence is 15 residues long.

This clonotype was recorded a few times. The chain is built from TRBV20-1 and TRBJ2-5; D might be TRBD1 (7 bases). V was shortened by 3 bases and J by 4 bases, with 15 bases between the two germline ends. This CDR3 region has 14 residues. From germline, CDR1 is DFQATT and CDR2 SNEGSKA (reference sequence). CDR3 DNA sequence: TGCAGTGCTAGGGCGGGACAGCGACTAGAGACCCAGTACTTC. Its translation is CSARAGQRLETQYF.

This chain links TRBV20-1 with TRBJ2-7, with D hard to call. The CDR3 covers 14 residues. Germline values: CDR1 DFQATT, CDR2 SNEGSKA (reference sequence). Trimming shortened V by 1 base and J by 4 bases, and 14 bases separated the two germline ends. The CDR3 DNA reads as TGCAGTGCTAGAGTTATAGGGCGAGATTACGAGCAGTACTTC. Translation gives CSARVIGRDYEQYF.

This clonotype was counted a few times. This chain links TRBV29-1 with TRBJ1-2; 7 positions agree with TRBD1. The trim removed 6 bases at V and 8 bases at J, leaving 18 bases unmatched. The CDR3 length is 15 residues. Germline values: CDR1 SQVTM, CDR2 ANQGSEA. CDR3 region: CSVAGGNPAMEGYTF. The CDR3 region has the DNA TGCAGCGTGGCAGGGGGTAATCCGGCGATGGAGGGCTACACCTTC.

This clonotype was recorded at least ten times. The CDR3: CSVRGGFPYNEQFF. The CDR3 DNA reads TGCAGTGTAAGGGGAGGGTTCCCATACAATGAGCAGTTCTTC. The chain uses TRBV20-1 and TRBJ2-1, with 7 bases matching TRBD2. Germline V CDR1 and CDR2: DFQATT, SNEGSKA (reference sequence). There are 14 residues in the CDR3. J was trimmed by 4 bases and V by 7 bases; bases with no gene match: 10.

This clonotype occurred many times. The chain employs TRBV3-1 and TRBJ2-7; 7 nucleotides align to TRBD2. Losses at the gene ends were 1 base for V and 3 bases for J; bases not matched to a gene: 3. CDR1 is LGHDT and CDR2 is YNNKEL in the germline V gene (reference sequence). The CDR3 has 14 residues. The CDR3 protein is CASSQASGGYEQYF. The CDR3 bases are TGTGCCAGCAGCCAAGCTTCGGGGGGCTACGAGCAGTACTTC.